The T cell receptor beta chain described here comes from a study of monozygotic twins with inflammatory bowel disease. Amplification used two nested PCRs: around 17 cycles, then 9 cycles, on TCRalpha/TCRbeta cDNA. TCRdb re-called the 5' RACE reads and gives one entry per CDR3 protein, without DNA. Here the sample table reports around 40,000 distinct CDR3 sequences. CDR1 and CDR2 (germline): MDHEN, SYDVKM. The CDR3 length is 18 residues. The chain is built from TRBV28 and TRBJ2-3; TCRdb calls TRBD1, which cannot be checked without DNA. The source of this sequence is a human donor with ulcerative colitis or Crohn's disease, or a healthy co-twin of an affected twin (not recorded which). The specimen sequenced was blood. This CDR3 is CASNPGGWGTGRTDTQYF.